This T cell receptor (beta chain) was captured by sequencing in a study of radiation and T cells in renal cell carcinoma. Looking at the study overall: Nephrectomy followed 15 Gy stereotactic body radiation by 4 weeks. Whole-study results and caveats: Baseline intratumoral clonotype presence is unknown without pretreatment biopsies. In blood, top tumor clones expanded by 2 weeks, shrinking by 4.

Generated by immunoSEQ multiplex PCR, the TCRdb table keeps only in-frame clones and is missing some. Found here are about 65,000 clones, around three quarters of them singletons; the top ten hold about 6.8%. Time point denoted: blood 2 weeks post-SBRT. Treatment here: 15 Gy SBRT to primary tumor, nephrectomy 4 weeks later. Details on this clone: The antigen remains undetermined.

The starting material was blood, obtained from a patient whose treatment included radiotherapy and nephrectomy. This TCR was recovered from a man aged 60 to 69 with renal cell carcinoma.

The CDR3 bases are TGCAGTGCTCGTGACGGTGGTGGCTACACCTTC. Its translation is CSARDGGGYTF. This rearrangement joins TRBV20-1 to TRBJ1-2; D not resolved. There are 11 residues in the CDR3. From germline, CDR1 is DFQATT and CDR2 SNEGSKA (reference sequence). The germline V and J ends were trimmed by 5 bases and 7 bases, with 11 bases remaining between them.